This T cell receptor (beta chain) came from a study of blood T cell repertoires in COVID-19. Study processing details: Amplification from reference gene primers served as the basis for estimated nucleated cell counts. Profiled with immunoSEQ multiplex PCR; TCRdb holds only in-frame clones, not every one. That table furnishes V, J and clone size, whereas the DNA furnished D and trimming. The table includes over 200,000 clones, approximately 89% detected once. The length of the CDR3 is 14 residues. Trimming took 4 bases from V and 4 from J, leaving 12 bases between them. In germline, CDR1 is MGHRA, CDR2 YSYEKL.

This sequence originates from a woman aged 25-40 years who had been exposed to COVID-19. Input material: PBMCs or T cells enriched from blood (not recorded which). This rearrangement joins TRBV4-1 to TRBJ2-3; possibly TRBD2 for D (5 bases). The CDR3 coding sequence is TGCGCCAGCAGCCTTTCGCTGGGAGCAGATACGCAGTATTTT. Its translation is CASSLSLGADTQYF.